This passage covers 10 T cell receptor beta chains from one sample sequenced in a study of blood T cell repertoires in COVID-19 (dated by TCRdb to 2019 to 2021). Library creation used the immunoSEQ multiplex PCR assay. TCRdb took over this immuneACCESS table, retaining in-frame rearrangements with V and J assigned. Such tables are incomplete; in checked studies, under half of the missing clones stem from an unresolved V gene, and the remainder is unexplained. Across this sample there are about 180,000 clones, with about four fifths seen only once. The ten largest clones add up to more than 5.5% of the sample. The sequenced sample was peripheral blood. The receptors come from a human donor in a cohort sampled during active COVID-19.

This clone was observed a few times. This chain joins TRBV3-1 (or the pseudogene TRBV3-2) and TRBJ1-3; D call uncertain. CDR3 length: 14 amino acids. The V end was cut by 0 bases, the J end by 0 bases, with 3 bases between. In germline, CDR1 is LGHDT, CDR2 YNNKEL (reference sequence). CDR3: CASSQDYSGNTIYF. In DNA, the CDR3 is TGTGCCAGCAGCCAAGATTACTCTGGAAACACCATATATTTT.

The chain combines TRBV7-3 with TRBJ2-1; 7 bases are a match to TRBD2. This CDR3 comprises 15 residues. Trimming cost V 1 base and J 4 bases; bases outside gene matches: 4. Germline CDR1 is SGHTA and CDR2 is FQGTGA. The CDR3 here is CASSLSLADYNEQFF. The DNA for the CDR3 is TGTGCCAGCAGCTTAAGCCTAGCGGATTACAATGAGCAGTTCTTC.

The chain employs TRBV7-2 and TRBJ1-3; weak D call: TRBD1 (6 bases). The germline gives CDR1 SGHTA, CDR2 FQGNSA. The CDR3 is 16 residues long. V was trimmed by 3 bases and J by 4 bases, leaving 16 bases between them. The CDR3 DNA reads TGTGCCAGCAGCTTGGAGGCGGGGGCGCGGGGAAACACCATATATTTT. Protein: CASSLEAGARGNTIYF.

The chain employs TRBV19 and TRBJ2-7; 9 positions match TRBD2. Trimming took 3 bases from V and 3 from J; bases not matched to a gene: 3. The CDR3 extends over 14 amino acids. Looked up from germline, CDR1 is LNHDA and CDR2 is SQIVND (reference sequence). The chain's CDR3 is CASSIAGGYYEQYF. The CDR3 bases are TGTGCCAGTAGTATCGCGGGGGGGTACTACGAGCAGTACTTC.

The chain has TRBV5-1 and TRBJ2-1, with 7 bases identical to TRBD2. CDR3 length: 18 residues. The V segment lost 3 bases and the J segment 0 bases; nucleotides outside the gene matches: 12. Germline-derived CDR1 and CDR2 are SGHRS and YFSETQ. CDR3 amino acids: CASSWGGGALSSYNEQFF. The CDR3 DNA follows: TGCGCCAGCAGCTGGGGGGGAGGGGCCTTAAGCTCCTACAATGAGCAGTTCTTC.

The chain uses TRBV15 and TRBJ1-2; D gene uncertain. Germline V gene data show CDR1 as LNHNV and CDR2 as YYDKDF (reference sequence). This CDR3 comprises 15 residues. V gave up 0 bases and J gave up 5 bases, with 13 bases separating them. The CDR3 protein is CATSRDEGLGYGYTF. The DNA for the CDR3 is TGTGCCACCAGCAGAGATGAGGGCCTCGGGTATGGCTACACCTTC. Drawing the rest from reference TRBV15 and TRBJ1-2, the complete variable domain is DAMVIQNPRYQVTQFGKPVTLSCSQTLNHNVMYWYQQKSSQAPKLLFHYYDKDFNNEADTPDNFQSRRPNTSFCFLDIRSPGLGDTAMYLCATSRDEGLGYGYTFGSGTRLTVV.

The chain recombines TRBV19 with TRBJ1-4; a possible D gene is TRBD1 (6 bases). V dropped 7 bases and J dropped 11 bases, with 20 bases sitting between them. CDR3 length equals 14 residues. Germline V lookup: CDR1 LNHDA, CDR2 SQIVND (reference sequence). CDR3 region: CASKGLGAVGKLFF. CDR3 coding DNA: TGTGCCAGTAAAGGATTGGGGGCGGTAGGGAAACTGTTTTTT.

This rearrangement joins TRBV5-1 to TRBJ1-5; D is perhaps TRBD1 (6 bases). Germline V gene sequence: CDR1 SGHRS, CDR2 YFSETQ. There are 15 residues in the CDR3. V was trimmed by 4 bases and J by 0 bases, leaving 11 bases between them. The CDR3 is CASSPQGISNQPQHF. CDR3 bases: TGCGCCAGCAGCCCCCAGGGGATTAGCAATCAGCCCCAGCATTTT.

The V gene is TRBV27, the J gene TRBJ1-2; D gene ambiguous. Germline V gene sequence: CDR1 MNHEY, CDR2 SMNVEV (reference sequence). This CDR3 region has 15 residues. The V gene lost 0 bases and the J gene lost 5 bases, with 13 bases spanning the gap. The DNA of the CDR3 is TGTGCCAGCAGTTTATCAGGCAGGACTTCTTATGGCTACACCTTC. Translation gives CASSLSGRTSYGYTF.

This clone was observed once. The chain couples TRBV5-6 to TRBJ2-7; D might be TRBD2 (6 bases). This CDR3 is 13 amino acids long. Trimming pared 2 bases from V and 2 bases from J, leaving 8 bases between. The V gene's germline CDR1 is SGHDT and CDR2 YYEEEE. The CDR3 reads CASSFPGAYEQYF. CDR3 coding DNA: TGTGCCAGCAGCTTTCCGGGGGCCTACGAGCAGTACTTC.